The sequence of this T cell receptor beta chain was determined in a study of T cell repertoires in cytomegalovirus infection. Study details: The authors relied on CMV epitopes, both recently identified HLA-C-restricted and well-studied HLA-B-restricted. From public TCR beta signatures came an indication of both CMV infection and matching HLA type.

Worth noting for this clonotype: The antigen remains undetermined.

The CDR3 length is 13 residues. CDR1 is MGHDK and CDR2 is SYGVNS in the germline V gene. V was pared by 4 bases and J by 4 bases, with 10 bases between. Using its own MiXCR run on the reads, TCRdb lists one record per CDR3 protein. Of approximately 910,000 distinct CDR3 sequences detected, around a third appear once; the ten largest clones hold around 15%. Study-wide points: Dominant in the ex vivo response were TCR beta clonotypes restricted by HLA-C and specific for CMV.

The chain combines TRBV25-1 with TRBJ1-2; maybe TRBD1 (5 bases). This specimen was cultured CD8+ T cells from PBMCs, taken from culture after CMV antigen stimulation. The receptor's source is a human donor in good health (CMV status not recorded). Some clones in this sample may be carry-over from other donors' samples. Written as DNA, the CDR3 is TGTGCCAGCAGTGCGGGACTGCTCTATGGCTACACCTTC. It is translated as CASSAGLLYGYTF.